This T cell receptor beta chain was profiled in a study of T cell responses to AZD1222 COVID-19 vaccine (dated by TCRdb to the early 2020s). For the wider study: TCR sequencing was performed for more than 230 trial participants, of whom 200 to 210 were given two doses of AZD1222 and around 25 were given two doses of MenACWY control vaccine. Enrollment into the trials was organized by age into subgroups of 18-55, 56-69 and 70-plus years, and those subgroups contained roughly 140, 27 and 60 TCR-sequenced participants, respectively. Results and caveats for the whole study, not just this receptor: The 56-69-year group was small, and its depth increase did not reach significance, likely because of low power. Spike-specific TCR breadth and depth rose significantly after two AZD1222 doses compared with day 0 and with MenACWY recipients. CD4 TCRs associated with the vaccine covered the entire spike protein, and the dominant responses were in regions 160-218 and 743-854. Participants were mostly white British and included more females than males, and it was suggested by the authors that clonal diversity may have been underestimated. Reportedly, close to half of the unique spike-specific TCRs recognized epitopes lying outside the regions that are mutated in the B.1.351 and B.1.1.7 variants. Only six or seven AZD1222 recipients were SARS-CoV-2 seropositive at baseline, limiting conclusions about previously exposed vaccinees. Because no samples from the day 14 peak response were available, repertoires could be characterized only after the peak T cell response.

Remarks on this clone: What antigen it recognizes has not been identified. No quality values exist for individual bases; no much larger clone is one base distant.

Taken from cysteine to phenylalanine, the CDR3 has 13 residues. Left in the record is the CDR3 DNA by itself, 39 bases read in frame from the first base. V and J lose 3 bases and 3 bases, and a span of 9 bases separates them. The CDR3 regions of human TCRbeta chains were analyzed by immunosequencing. Per the source publication's procedure: TCRs in the repertoires were compared against a reference library of SARS-CoV-2-specific TCRs that had been generated with the MIRA antigen-specificity platform. Breadth meant the fraction of unique TCRs that were SARS-CoV-2-associated, whereas depth meant the fraction of total T cells that were SARS-CoV-2-associated. Using the MIRA data, every spike-specific TCR was mapped to the spike region that the TCR reacted to and assigned to either a CD4 or a CD8 class. Log10-transformed breadth and depth values were compared by one-way ANOVA with Sidak's multiple comparisons tests. TCRdb limited this immuneACCESS table to in-frame rearrangements with V and J called. A share of clones is missing; checked studies link under half to unresolved V genes, and the rest is unexplained. V, J and clone size reflect that table, while D and trimming were determined from the DNA. The sample has approximately 130,000 clones on record, around 89% of them singletons. Of the sample, over 8.5% is held by the ten largest clones.

Interpreted using the paper, the time point label stands for: baseline before first vaccination. The meaning of the sample's treatment or condition label: meningococcal conjugate vaccine given as trial control. The vaccinee samples were drawn from two UK trials, COV001 and COV002, one of which was a single-blind randomized controlled phase 2/3 trial testing AZD1222 (ChAdOx1 nCoV-19) in healthy adults. For TCRbeta chain sequencing, PBMC samples were collected from trial participants at day 0 and at day 28 after the second dose. The input for sequencing was peripheral blood, taken on day 0 of MenACWY control vaccination. The receptor's source is an adult in good health. The chain employs TRBV12-3 or TRBV12-4 and TRBJ2-7; the D segment could be TRBD1, given 6 matching bases. CDR3 region: CASSFRGGYEQYF. Read as DNA, the sequence is TGTGCCAGCAGTTTTCGAGGGGGCTACGAGCAGTACTTC.